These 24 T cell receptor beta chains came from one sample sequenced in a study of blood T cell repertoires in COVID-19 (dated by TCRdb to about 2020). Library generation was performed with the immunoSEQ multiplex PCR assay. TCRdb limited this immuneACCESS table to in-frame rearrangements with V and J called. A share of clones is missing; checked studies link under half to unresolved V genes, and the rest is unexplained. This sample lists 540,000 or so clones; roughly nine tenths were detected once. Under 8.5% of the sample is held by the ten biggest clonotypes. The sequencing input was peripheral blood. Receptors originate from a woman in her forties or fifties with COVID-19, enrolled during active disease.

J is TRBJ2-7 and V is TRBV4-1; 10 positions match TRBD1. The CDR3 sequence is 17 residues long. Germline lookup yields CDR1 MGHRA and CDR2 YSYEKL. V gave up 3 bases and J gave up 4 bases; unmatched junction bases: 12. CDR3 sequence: CASSHNPPGQGTYEQYF. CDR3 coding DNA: TGCGCCAGCAGCCATAACCCCCCGGGACAGGGGACGTACGAGCAGTACTTC.

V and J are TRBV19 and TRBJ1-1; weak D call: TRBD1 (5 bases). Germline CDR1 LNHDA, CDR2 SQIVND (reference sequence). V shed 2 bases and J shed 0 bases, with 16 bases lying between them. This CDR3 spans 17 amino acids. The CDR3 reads CASSILGAADMNTEAFF. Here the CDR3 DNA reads TGTGCCAGTAGTATACTAGGGGCGGCGGATATGAACACTGAAGCTTTCTTT.

In DNA, the CDR3 is TGTGCCAGCTCACCCGGACAGGGGGCGCCGGGCACTGAAGCTTTCTTT. It codes for CASSPGQGAPGTEAFF. The chain links TRBV18 to TRBJ1-1; 11 nucleotides agree with TRBD1. Germline V lookup: CDR1 KGHSH, CDR2 LQKENI. The CDR3 sequence is 16 residues long. The trim removed 3 bases at V and 4 bases at J, leaving 7 bases unmatched.

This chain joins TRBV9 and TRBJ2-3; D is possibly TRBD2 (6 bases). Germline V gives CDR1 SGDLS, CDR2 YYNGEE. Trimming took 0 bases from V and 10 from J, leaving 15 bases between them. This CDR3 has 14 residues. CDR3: CASSVAQAEGAQYF. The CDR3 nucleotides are TGTGCCAGCAGCGTAGCTCAGGCGGAGGGTGCGCAGTATTTT. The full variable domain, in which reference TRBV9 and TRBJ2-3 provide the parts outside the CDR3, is DSGVTQTPKHLITATGQRVTLRCSPRSGDLSVYWYQQSLDQGLQFLIQYYNGEERAKGNILERFSAQQFPDLHSELNLSSLELGDSALYFCASSVAQAEGAQYFGPGTRLTVL.

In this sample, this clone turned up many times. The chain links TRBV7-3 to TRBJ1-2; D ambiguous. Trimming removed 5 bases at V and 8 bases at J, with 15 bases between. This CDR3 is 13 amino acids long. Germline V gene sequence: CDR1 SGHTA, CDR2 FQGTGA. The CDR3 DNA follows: TGTGCCAGCAGCCTTTCCCTCGGGGAGGGCTACACCTTC. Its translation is CASSLSLGEGYTF.

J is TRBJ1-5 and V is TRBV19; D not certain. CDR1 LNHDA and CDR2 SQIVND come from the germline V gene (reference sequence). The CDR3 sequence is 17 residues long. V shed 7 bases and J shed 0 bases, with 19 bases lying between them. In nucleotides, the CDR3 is TGTGCCAGTACCTTTAAGGCGACGGGAGTTAGCAATCAGCCCCAGCATTTT. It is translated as CASTFKATGVSNQPQHF.

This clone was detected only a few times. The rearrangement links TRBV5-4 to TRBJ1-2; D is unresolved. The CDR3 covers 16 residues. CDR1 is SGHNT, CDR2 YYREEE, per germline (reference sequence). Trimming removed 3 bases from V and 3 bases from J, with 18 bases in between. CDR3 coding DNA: TGTGCCAGCAGCTCCGGAGGCGGTCGGGCCGACTATGGCTACACCTTC. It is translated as CASSSGGGRADYGYTF.

The CDR3 loop reads CASSRRDEQFF. The CDR3 bases are TGTGCCAGCAGTCGCCGCGATGAGCAGTTCTTC. V is TRBV28 and J is TRBJ2-1; D unresolved. Per the germline V gene, CDR1 is MDHEN and CDR2 is SYDVKM. The CDR3 runs 11 residues. Trimming shortened V by 5 bases and J by 8 bases, and 7 bases separated the two germline ends. The full variable domain, in which reference TRBV28 and TRBJ2-1 provide the parts outside the CDR3, is DVKVTQSSRYLVKRTGEKVFLECVQDMDHENMFWYRQDPGLGLRLIYFSYDVKMKEKGDIPEGYSVSREKKERFSLILESASTNQTSMYLCASSRRDEQFFGPGTRLTVL.

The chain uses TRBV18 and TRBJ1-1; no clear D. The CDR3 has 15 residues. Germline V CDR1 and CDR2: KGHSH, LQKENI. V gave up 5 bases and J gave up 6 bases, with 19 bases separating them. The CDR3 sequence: CASSFSREVLAEAFF. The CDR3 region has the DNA TGTGCCAGCTCATTTTCGAGGGAAGTACTTGCTGAAGCTTTCTTT. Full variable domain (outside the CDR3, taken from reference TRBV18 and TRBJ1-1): NAGVMQNPRHLVRRRGQEARLRCSPMKGHSHVYWYRQLPEEGLKFMVYLQKENIIDESGMPKERFSAEFPKEGPSILRIQQVVRGDSAAYFCASSFSREVLAEAFFGQGTRLTVV.

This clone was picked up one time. The CDR3 protein is CASSHPPGTGGSGYTF. The DNA for the CDR3 is TGTGCCAGCAGCCATCCTCCCGGGACAGGGGGGAGCGGCTACACCTTC. The genes are TRBV3-1 (or the pseudogene TRBV3-2) and TRBJ1-2, with TRBD1 matching over 11 bases. Germline loops: CDR1 LGHDT, CDR2 YNNKEL (reference sequence). The CDR3 is 16 amino acids. The J segment lost 8 bases and the V segment lost 3 bases, leaving 11 bases of the junction unmatched.

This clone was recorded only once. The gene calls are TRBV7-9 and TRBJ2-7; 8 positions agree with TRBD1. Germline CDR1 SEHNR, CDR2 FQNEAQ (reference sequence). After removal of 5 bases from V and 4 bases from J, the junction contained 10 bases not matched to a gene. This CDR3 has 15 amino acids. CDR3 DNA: TGTGCCAGCAGCCCAGCTTCCGGGACAGGTTACGAGCAGTACTTC. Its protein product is CASSPASGTGYEQYF.

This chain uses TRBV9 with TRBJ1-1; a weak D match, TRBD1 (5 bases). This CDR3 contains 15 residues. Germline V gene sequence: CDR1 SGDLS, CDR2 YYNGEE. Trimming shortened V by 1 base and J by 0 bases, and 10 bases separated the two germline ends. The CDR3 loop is CASSVFDSMNTEAFF. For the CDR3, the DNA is TGTGCCAGCAGCGTATTTGACAGCATGAACACTGAAGCTTTCTTT.

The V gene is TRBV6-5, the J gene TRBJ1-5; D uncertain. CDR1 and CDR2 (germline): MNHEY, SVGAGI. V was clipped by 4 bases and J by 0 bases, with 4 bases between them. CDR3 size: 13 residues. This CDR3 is CASSSYSNQPQHF. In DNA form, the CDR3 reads TGTGCCAGCAGTTCGTATAGCAATCAGCCCCAGCATTTT.

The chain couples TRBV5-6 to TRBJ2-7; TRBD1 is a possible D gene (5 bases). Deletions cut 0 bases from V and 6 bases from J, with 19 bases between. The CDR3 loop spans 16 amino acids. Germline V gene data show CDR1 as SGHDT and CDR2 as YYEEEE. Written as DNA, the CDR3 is TGTGCCAGCAGCTTGGTCTCTCAGGGTCGACGAGCCGAGCAGTACTTC. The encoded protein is CASSLVSQGRRAEQYF.

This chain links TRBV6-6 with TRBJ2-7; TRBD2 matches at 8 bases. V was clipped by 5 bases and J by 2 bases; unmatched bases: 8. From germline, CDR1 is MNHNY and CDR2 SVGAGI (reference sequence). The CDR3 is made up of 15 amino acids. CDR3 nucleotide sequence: TGTGCCAGCAGTCCCTTCCGGGGGGGCACCTACGAGCAGTACTTC. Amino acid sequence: CASSPFRGGTYEQYF.

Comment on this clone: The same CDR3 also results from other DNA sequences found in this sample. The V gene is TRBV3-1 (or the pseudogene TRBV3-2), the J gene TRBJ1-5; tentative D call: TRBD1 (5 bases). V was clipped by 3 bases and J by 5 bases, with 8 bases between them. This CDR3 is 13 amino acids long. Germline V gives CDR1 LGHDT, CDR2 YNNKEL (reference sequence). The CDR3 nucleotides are TGTGCCAGCAGCCAGGCGGGGGATCAGCCCCAGCATTTT. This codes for CASSQAGDQPQHF.

The CDR3 DNA is TGTGCCAGCAGTGTATCAGGGGCTAACTATGGCTACACCTTC. It specifies CASSVSGANYGYTF. This chain connects TRBV2 to TRBJ1-2, with D perhaps matching TRBD1 (6 bases). Trimming shortened V by 4 bases and J by 0 bases, and 9 bases separated the two germline ends. Germline V CDR1 and CDR2: SNHLY, FYNNEI. This CDR3 has 14 amino acids.

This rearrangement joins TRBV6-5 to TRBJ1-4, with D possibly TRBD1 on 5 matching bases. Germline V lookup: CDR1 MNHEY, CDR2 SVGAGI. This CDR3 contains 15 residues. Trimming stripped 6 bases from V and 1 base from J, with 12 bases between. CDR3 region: CASRARALTNEKLFF. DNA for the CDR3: TGTGCCAGCAGGGCCAGGGCGTTAACTAATGAAAAACTGTTTTTT.

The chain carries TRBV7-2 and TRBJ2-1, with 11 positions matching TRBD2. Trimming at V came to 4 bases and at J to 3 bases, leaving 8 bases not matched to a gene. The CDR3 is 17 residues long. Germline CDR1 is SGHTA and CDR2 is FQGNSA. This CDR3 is CASSSPLAGVFYNEQFF. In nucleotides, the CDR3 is TGTGCCAGCAGCTCGCCACTAGCGGGGGTTTTCTACAATGAGCAGTTCTTC.

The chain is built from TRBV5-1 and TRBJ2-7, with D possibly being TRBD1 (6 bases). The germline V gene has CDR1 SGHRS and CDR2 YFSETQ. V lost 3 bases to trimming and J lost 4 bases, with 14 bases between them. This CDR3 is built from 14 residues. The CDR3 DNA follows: TGCGCCAGCAGCTCGGGACAAAAGATTTACGAGCAGTACTTC. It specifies CASSSGQKIYEQYF.

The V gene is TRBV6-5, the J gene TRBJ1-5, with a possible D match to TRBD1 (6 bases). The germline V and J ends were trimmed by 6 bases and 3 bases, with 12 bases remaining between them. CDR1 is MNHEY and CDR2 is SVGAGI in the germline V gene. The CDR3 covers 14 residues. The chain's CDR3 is CASSPGQFNQPQHF. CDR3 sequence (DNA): TGTGCCAGCAGCCCCGGACAGTTCAATCAGCCCCAGCATTTT.

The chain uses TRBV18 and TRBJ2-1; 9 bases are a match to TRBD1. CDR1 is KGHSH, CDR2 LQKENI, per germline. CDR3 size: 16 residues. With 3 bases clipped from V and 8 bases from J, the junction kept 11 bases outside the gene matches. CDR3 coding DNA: TGTGCCAGCTCACCTGCGACAGGGGGAACGAGCGATGAGCAGTTCTTC. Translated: CASSPATGGTSDEQFF.

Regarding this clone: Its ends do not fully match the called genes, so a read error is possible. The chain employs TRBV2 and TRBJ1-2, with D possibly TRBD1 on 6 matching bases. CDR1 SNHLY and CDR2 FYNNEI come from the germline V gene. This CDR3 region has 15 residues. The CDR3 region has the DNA TGTGCCAGCAGTGAAGTTCCGCTGGGACAAGGGGTTCTTCCCTTC. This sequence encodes CASSEVPLGQGVLPF.

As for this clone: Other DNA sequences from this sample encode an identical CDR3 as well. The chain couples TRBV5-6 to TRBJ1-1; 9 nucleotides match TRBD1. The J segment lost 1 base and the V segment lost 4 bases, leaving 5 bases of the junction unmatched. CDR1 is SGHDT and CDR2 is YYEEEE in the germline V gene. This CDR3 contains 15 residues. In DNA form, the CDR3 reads TGTGCCAGCAGCCCGGGGACAGGGAGGAACACTGAAGCTTTCTTT. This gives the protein CASSPGTGRNTEAFF.